The 15 T cell receptor beta chains presented below share a single source sample, sequenced in a study of CD8 T cells in Susac syndrome. An input of roughly 0.5 to 1 ug of RNA was subjected to reverse transcription using random hexamers. TCRdb redid the calling of the immunoSEQ multiplex PCR reads with MiXCR, one entry per CDR3 protein. The data contain about 130,000 distinct CDR3 sequences, more than 90% of them singletons. Sequenced: CD8+ T cells from PBMCs. The receptor set was obtained from a human donor with Susac syndrome.

The V call is TRBV5-1, the J call TRBJ1-2; D gene uncertain. Germline lookup yields CDR1 SGHRS and CDR2 YFSETQ. This CDR3 comprises 11 residues. V was clipped by 7 bases and J by 4 bases, with 8 bases between them. CDR3 sequence: CASGNGYGYTF. DNA of the CDR3: TGCGCCAGCGGGAATGGCTATGGCTACACCTTC. The full variable domain, rest sourced from reference TRBV5-1 and TRBJ1-2, is KAGVTQTPRYLIKTRGQQVTLSCSPISGHRSVSWYQQTPGQGLQFLFEYFSETQRNKGNFPGRFSGRQFSNSRSEMNVSTLELGDSALYLCASGNGYGYTFGSGTRLTVV.

This chain links TRBV9 with TRBJ2-1; 9 bases fit TRBD1. In germline, CDR1 is SGDLS, CDR2 YYNGEE. The J segment lost 6 bases and the V segment lost 4 bases, leaving 5 bases of the junction unmatched. The CDR3 extends over 14 amino acids. CDR3 coding DNA: TGTGCCAGCAGCTACAGGGGGCTGCTCAATGAGCAGTTCTTC. It specifies CASSYRGLLNEQFF.

The chain links TRBV3-1 to TRBJ2-7; D is tentatively TRBD1 or TRBD2 (7 bases each). The CDR3 consists of 16 residues. In germline, CDR1 is LGHDT, CDR2 YNNKEL (reference sequence). Between the trimmed V and J ends, which lost 0 bases and 3 bases, there was a span of 15 bases. The CDR3 reads CASSQDGGGQIYEQYF. Here the CDR3 DNA reads TGTGCCAGCAGCCAAGATGGGGGGGGACAGATCTACGAGCAGTACTTC.

The chain carries TRBV7-9 and TRBJ1-2; D is unresolved. This CDR3 is built from 11 residues. Trimming cost V 6 bases and J 8 bases, with 10 bases left between them. Germline values: CDR1 SEHNR, CDR2 FQNEAQ (reference sequence). The CDR3 DNA reads TGTGCCAGCAGTCTGGGTACGGGCTACACCTTC. Translation: CASSLGTGYTF. Combining the CDR3 with reference TRBV7-9 and TRBJ1-2 gives the whole variable domain DTGVSQNPRHKITKRGQNVTFRCDPISEHNRLYWYRQTLGQGPEFLTYFQNEAQLEKSRLLSDRFSAERPKGSFSTLEIQRTEQGDSAMYLCASSLGTGYTFGSGTRLTVV.

V and J are TRBV12-3 or TRBV12-4 and TRBJ2-7; D may be TRBD1 (6 bases). The CDR3 has 14 residues. V shed 3 bases and J shed 2 bases, with 11 bases lying between them. CDR3 sequence: CASSFDRTAYEQYF. The CDR3 nucleotides read TGTGCCAGCAGTTTTGACAGGACCGCCTACGAGCAGTACTTC.

The genes are TRBV7-9 and TRBJ2-5; the D is unclear. Germline V gives CDR1 SEHNR, CDR2 FQNEAQ (reference sequence). The CDR3 has 11 amino acids. Trimming left V 5 bases short and J 5 bases short, with 6 bases between. CDR3 in amino acids: CASSVLETQYF. CDR3 sequence (DNA): TGTGCCAGCAGCGTGCTGGAGACCCAGTACTTC.

This clonotype has just one count. The chain combines TRBV18 with TRBJ2-7; D is unclear. Trimming left V 1 base short and J 5 bases short, with 12 bases between. This CDR3 comprises 14 residues. The germline CDR1 and CDR2 sequences are KGHSH and LQKENI. The CDR3 DNA sequence: TGTGCCAGCTCACCACTCGCAGGCGCCGACGAGCAGTACTTC. This sequence encodes CASSPLAGADEQYF.

This rearrangement joins TRBV29-1 to TRBJ2-1, with 8 bases lining up with TRBD1. The CDR3 length is 14 residues. Germline assignment: CDR1 SQVTM and CDR2 ANQGSEA. The V segment lost 8 bases and the J segment 8 bases; nucleotides outside the gene matches: 14. The chain's CDR3 is CSPVRDRFRDEQFF. In DNA, the CDR3 is TGCAGCCCCGTCCGGGACAGGTTTCGGGATGAGCAGTTCTTC.

This rearrangement joins TRBV6-2 or TRBV6-3 to TRBJ2-7; D is undetermined. Germline V gene data show CDR1 as MNHEY and CDR2 as SVGEGT. The CDR3 contains 14 residues. V was cut by 6 bases and J by 3 bases, with 15 bases left in between. The CDR3 reads CASRASPLDYEQYF. The CDR3 nucleotides are TGTGCCAGCAGGGCCAGTCCTTTGGACTACGAGCAGTACTTC.

This chain joins TRBV19 and TRBJ1-5, with unresolved D. V gave up 3 bases and J gave up 1 base, with 10 bases separating them. The CDR3 sequence is 15 residues long. Germline lookup yields CDR1 LNHDA and CDR2 SQIVND (reference sequence). The CDR3 region has the DNA TGTGCCAGTAGTATTGACCCCTGGAGCAATCAGCCCCAGCATTTT. Translated, it gives CASSIDPWSNQPQHF.

The rearrangement joins TRBV11-2 to TRBJ1-5; D perhaps matches TRBD1 (5 bases). Trimming pared 1 base from V and 9 bases from J, leaving 10 bases between. Germline values: CDR1 SGHAT, CDR2 FQNNGV. This CDR3 is 13 amino acids long. CDR3 coding DNA: TGTGCCAGCAGCTTAGTGGTAGGGACGCCCCAGCATTTT. Protein sequence: CASSLVVGTPQHF.

The chain recombines TRBV11-1 with TRBJ2-1; a weak D match, TRBD2 (5 bases). Germline CDR1 and CDR2: SGHAT and FQDESV (reference sequence). Deletions cut 6 bases from V and 8 bases from J, with 11 bases between. This CDR3 comprises 12 residues. The CDR3 here is CASRGLGDEQFF. The CDR3 nucleotides are TGTGCCAGCAGGGGTCTCGGGGATGAGCAGTTCTTC.

V and J are TRBV28 and TRBJ1-5; D not certain. Germline V lookup: CDR1 MDHEN, CDR2 SYDVKM. This CDR3 spans 14 amino acids. The V end was cut by 7 bases, the J end by 3 bases, with 13 bases between. The CDR3 loop reads CASIDSTFNQPQHF. CDR3 DNA: TGTGCCAGCATAGATTCGACGTTCAATCAGCCCCAGCATTTT.

The rearrangement joins TRBV7-9 to TRBJ1-2; D unresolved. The CDR3 has 13 residues. Germline values: CDR1 SEHNR, CDR2 FQNEAQ (reference sequence). V was shortened by 1 base and J by 3 bases, with 6 bases between the two germline ends. CDR3 DNA: TGTGCCAGCAGCTTAGGGACGCACTATGGCTACACCTTC. Residues: CASSLGTHYGYTF.

Only one count was recorded for this clonotype. The chain uses TRBV9 and TRBJ1-3; no clear D gene. The V gene lost 3 bases and the J gene lost 4 bases, with 2 bases spanning the gap. The CDR3 is 11 residues long. CDR1 is SGDLS, CDR2 YYNGEE, per germline. In DNA, the CDR3 is TGTGCCAGCAGCGAAGGAAACACCATATATTTT. Amino acids: CASSEGNTIYF.